This T cell receptor beta chain was profiled in a study of blood T cell repertoires in COVID-19. Study-level background: T cells, B-cell-depleted T cells, or PBMCs supplied cDNA or gDNA.

Trimming at V came to 4 bases and at J to 3 bases, leaving 6 bases not matched to a gene. Per the germline V gene, CDR1 is MNHEY and CDR2 is SMNVEV (reference sequence). The length of the CDR3 is 16 residues. Produced via immunoSEQ multiplex PCR; TCRdb's table is partial and in-frame only. This table has approximately 70,000 clones, around 87% appearing once. The sequenced sample was peripheral blood. The sequence came from a man aged 50 to 59 with active COVID-19. The V gene is TRBV27, the J gene TRBJ1-6; 7 nucleotides match TRBD1. The CDR3, as DNA: TGTGCCAGCAGTTGGGCAGGGGGGAACTATAATTCACCCCTCCACTTT. Protein: CASSWAGGNYNSPLHF.